The present T cell receptor beta chain was sequenced within a study of response to subunit inactivated influenza vaccine. Study findings and constraints: With each seasonal influenza vaccination, the authors suggested, few new T cells are recruited.

TCRdb called the RT-PCR reads again in MiXCR, with one record for every CDR3 protein. The data show more than 200,000 distinct CDR3 sequences, 10% to 15% seen once. This CDR3 is built from 14 residues. Looked up from germline, CDR1 is SGHDT and CDR2 is YYEEEE. V was cut by 0 bases and J by 7 bases, with 11 bases left in between. This clonotype came up a few times. Its target is unknown. This rearrangement joins TRBV5-6 to TRBJ2-1; D may be TRBD2 (6 bases). The sample in question was non-naive T cells sorted from PBMCs, obtained 14 days before vaccination. This TCR derives from a man in his fifties who received an inactivated influenza vaccine. The CDR3 DNA reads as TGTGCCAGCAGCTTGGTAGTGGGGGGAAATGAGCAGTTCTTC. It translates to CASSLVVGGNEQFF.